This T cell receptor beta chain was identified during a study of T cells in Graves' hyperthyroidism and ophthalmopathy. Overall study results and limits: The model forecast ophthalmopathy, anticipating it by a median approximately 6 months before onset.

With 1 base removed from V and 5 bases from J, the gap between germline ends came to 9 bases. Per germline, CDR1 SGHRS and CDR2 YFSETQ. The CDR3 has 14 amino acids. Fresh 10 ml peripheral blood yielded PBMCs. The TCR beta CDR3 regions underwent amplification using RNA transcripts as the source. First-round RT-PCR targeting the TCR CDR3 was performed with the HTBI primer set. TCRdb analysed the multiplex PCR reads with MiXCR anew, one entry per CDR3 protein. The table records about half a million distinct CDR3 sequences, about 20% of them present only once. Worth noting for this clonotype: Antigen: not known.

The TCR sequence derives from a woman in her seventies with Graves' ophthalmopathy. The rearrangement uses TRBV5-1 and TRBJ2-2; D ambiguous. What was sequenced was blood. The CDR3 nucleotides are TGCGCCAGCAGCTTGTTTATGGTGACCGGGGAGCTGTTTTTT. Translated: CASSLFMVTGELFF.